This is a list of T cell receptor beta chains from one sample in a study of blood T cell repertoires in COVID-19. Generated by immunoSEQ multiplex PCR, the TCRdb table keeps only in-frame clones and is missing some. The table lists about 110,000 clones, 71% of them singletons. The material sequenced was peripheral blood. These receptors came from a human donor with acute or convalescent COVID-19. The donor label of this sample is uncertain. Both conserved end residues are trimmed from each CDR3.

V gene,J gene,CDR3 protein
TRBV4-1,TRBJ1-6,ASSQVGRGIQAPLH
TRBV30,TRBJ2-3,AWSVGGGSTDTQY
TRBV29-1,TRBJ2-3,SVVAGLALGDTQY
TRBV18,TRBJ1-4,ASSPFDSRRTNEKLF
TRBV24-1,TRBJ2-2,ATSDRDRGGTGELF
TRBV5-1,TRBJ2-2,ASSVDRGRGRDTGELF
TRBV7-9,TRBJ2-1,ASSPGQGWNEQF
TRBV19,TRBJ2-1,ASTSHGVSYNEQF
TRBV5-1,TRBJ2-7,ASRYGEAFYEQY
TRBV24-1,TRBJ1-5,ATSTGVQPQH
TRBV27,TRBJ1-5,ASAGVSGQNQPQH
TRBV7-2,TRBJ2-5,ASSGGAKETQY
TRBV2,TRBJ2-1,ASERGEYNEQF
TRBV9,TRBJ2-7,ASSVDGPYEQY
TRBV10-1,TRBJ1-3,ASSDPMDGNSGNTIY
TRBV28,TRBJ1-5,ASRGGTGGYQPQH
TRBV5-1,TRBJ1-4,ASSLGQGAHEKLF
TRBV18,TRBJ1-6,ASSPGQGDSPLH
TRBV5-1,TRBJ2-2,ASSLGQMNTGELF
TRBV3-1/TRBV3-2,TRBJ2-2,ASSPLTGELF
TRBV27,TRBJ2-5,ASSLSVTLQETQY
TRBV7-8,TRBJ2-3,ASRSPSHGADTQY
TRBV18,TRBJ1-2,ASSHTPNYGYT
TRBV7-6,TRBJ2-2,ASSSQRGAKTNTGELF
TRBV5-8,TRBJ2-6,ASSPTQQYFGANVLT
TRBV4-2,TRBJ1-1,ASSQDLARRAF
TRBV18,TRBJ2-1,ASSPFRGSYNEQF
TRBV2,TRBJ1-1,ASASRGTEAF
TRBV6-5,TRBJ2-7,ASSYITGGSYEQY
TRBV29-1,TRBJ1-2,SAGGTGRNYGYT
TRBV5-6,TRBJ2-4,ASSFGRGIQY